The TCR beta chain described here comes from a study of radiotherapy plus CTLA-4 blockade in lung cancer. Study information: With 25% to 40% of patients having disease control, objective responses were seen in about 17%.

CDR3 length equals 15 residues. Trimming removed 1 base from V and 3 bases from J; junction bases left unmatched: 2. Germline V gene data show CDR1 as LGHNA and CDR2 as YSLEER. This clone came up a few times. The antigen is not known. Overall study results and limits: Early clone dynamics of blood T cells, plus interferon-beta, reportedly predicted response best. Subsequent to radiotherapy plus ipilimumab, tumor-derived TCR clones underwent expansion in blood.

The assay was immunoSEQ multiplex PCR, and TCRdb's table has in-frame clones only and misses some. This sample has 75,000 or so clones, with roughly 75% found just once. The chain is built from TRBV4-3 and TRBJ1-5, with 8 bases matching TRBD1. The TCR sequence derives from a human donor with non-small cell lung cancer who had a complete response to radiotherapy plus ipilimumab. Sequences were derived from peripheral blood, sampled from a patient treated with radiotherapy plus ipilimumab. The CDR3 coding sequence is TGCGCCAGCAGCCAAGGGACAGGGATCAATCAGCCCCAGCATTTT. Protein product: CASSQGTGINQPQHF.